The entry that follows covers one TCR beta chain sequence. The entry originates in a study of patients and donors after allogeneic stem cell transplantation. In germline, CDR1 is MGHDK, CDR2 SYGVNS. The CDR3 runs 12 residues. V lost 3 bases and J 11 bases, leaving 11 bases between the germline ends. TCRdb used MiXCR to reprocess the RT-PCR reads, holding one entry per CDR3 protein. The table shows about 960,000 distinct CDR3 sequences, with roughly 17% occurring only once. V and J are TRBV25-1 and TRBJ1-5; weak D call: TRBD1 (5 bases). Specimen: blood, either unsorted or a sorted T cell fraction (not recorded which). The TCR was taken from a human donor who was either an allogeneic HSCT recipient or a stem cell or donor lymphocyte infusion donor (not recorded which). It is not recorded whose cells these are; they may come from a transplant donor. CDR3 in amino acids: CASSDRVGSQHF. CDR3 nucleotide sequence: TGTGCCAGCAGTGACAGGGTAGGGTCCCAGCATTTT.